This TCR beta chain is from a study of T cell repertoires in cytomegalovirus infection. Study in general: A matching HLA type, together with CMV infection, was signaled by public TCR beta signatures.

MiXCR, run by TCRdb on the reads, gives a single entry per CDR3 protein. The data hold 150,000 to 200,000 distinct CDR3 sequences, with 13% to 15% observed a single time. CDR1 and CDR2 from the germline V gene are LNHDA and SQIVND (reference sequence). The CDR3 contains 14 residues. The V and J ends lost 3 bases and 9 bases respectively, with 15 bases between them. Notes on the study in general: Carriage of CMV together with the relevant HLA was identifiable through cumulative public TCR beta family frequency.

About this clonotype: Its specificity is not known.

The V gene is TRBV19, the J gene TRBJ2-1, with a weak D call TRBD2 (6 bases). Sequenced input: PBMCs. This receptor was obtained from a human donor in good health (CMV status not recorded). Some clones in this sample may be carry-over from other donors' samples. This CDR3 reads CASSMREAVREQFF. CDR3 nucleotide sequence: TGTGCCAGTAGTATGAGGGAGGCAGTGCGTGAGCAGTTCTTC.